This T cell receptor beta chain was recorded in a study of blood T cell repertoires in COVID-19 (dated by TCRdb to the early 2020s). In terms of the full investigation: Samples from collaborators originated in the United States, Italy and Spain and spanned both the acute and convalescent phases of COVID-19. Deeply sampled blood TCRbeta repertoires from subjects exposed to, actively infected with, or recovered from COVID-19 were included in the dataset. HLA class I and class II types, where available, came from metadata supplied by the sample provider rather than from assay-based typing. The repertoires were released in a freely available public database meant as a resource for research on the immune response to SARS-CoV-2. Nearly every sample came with metadata listing a de-identified subject ID, COVID-19 status, age in years and sex. The samples were drawn from the first 160 participants of the ongoing ImmuneRACE study and from more than 1,000 subjects provided by 6 global collaborators. The prospective study material was composed of cDNA or gDNA derived from T cells, B-cell-depleted T cells, or PBMCs. The paper's findings and limits, for the study overall: How much clinical and demographic metadata was included differed by source and by participant, and the metadata was provided uncurated.

Trimming at the junction amounts to 6 bases on V and 0 bases on J, and the germline ends lie 9 bases apart. The germline V gene yields SNHLY for CDR1 and FYNNEI for CDR2. The CDR3, from cysteine to phenylalanine, totals 14 residues. Solely the CDR3 DNA is kept, with 42 bases framed from the first base. About this clone: Its antigen remains undetermined. Base qualities are missing; no much larger clone stands one base away.

The immunoSEQ Assay, a bias-controlled multiplex PCR, was used to amplify TCRbeta CDR3 regions from genomic DNA. The paper's data handling went like this. The number of nucleated cells in each sample was estimated by amplification of reference gene primers within the assay. To quantify the absolute abundance of each unique TCRbeta CDR3 rearrangement, sequence reads were collapsed and filtered. For each sample, productive Simpson clonality was calculated as the square root of Simpson's diversity index across productive rearrangements. Drawn from immuneACCESS, this table holds only the in-frame rearrangements with V and J called that TCRdb kept. Clones are partly lost; checked studies trace under half to an unresolved V gene and leave the rest unexplained. From that table come the V and J calls and clone size; the DNA was used to work out D and trimming. Within this sample are about 190,000 clones, with around 85% of them counted one time only. The top ten hold 3% to 3.5% of the sample.

Participants in the prospective study were enrolled through a virtual design, were aged roughly 18 to 95 years, and lived in roughly 26 United States geographic areas. In the prospective study, participants were assigned to cohorts based on the clinical history participants reported in a screening survey and a study questionnaire. Recovered participants in ImmuneRACE Cohort 3 were defined as having two consecutive negative NP/OP PCR tests, clearance from a healthcare professional, or resolution of symptoms. In the prospective study, mobile phlebotomists collected whole blood, serum and a nasopharyngeal or oropharyngeal swab from each participant. Additional blood draws and questionnaires over an approximately 2-month period could optionally be provided by prospective study participants. Before DNA extraction, blood samples from the prospective study were shipped at room temperature or frozen.

Source material: PBMCs or T cells enriched from blood (not recorded which). The sequence is built from TRBV2 and TRBJ1-3, and possibly TRBD1, on 6 matching bases. The receptor was derived from a woman younger than 45 who had recovered from COVID-19. The sequence in DNA is TGTGCCAGCAGAGACAGGTCCTCTGGAAACACCATATATTTT. This codes for CASRDRSSGNTIYF.